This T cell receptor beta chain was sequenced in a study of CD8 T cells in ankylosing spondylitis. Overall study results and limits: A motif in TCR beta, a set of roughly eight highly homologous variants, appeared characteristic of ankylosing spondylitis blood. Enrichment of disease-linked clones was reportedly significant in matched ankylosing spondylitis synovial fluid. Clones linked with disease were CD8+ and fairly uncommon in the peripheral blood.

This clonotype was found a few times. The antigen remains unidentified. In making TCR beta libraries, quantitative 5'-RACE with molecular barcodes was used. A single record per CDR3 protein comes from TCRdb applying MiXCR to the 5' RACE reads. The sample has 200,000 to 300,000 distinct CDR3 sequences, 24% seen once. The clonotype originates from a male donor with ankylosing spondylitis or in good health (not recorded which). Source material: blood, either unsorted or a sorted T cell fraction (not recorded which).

CDR3 in amino acids: CAISGGGAQETQYF. CDR3 DNA sequence: TGTGCCATCAGTGGAGGAGGGGCGCAGGAGACCCAGTACTTC. V usage is TRBV10-3 and J usage is TRBJ2-5; D is possibly TRBD2 (6 bases). CDR1 is ENHRY and CDR2 is SYGVKD in the germline V gene. This CDR3 is built from 14 residues. Deletions cut 4 bases from V and 5 bases from J, with 14 bases between.